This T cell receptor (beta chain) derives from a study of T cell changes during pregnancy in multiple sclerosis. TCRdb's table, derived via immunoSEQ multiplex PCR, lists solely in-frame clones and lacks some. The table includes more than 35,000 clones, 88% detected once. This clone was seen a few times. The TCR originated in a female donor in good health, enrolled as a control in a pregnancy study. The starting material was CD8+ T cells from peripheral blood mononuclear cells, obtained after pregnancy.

DNA of the CDR3: TGCAGCGTTGAAGCGCGGGTTGGTCCTGAAGCTTTCTTT. Protein product: CSVEARVGPEAFF. This rearrangement joins TRBV29-1 to TRBJ1-1, with D unresolved. The V gene's germline CDR1 is SQVTM and CDR2 ANQGSEA. The CDR3 runs 13 residues. Trimming took off 1 base at V and 6 bases at J, with 12 bases between the two ends.